These T cell receptor beta chains were read from a single sample in a study of shared clonotypes between healthy human individuals. The table came from immunoSEQ multiplex PCR; TCRdb's copy has only in-frame clones and leaves some out. The data show 600,000 to 750,000 clones, 72% seen once. The sample consisted of memory CD4+ T cells sorted from blood. The receptor source for this set is a woman younger than 45 in good health. Each CDR3 is given with its conserved first and last residue. A D gene is named only where the DNA matches it firmly. Not every row has a clone size; where given, it reads once, few, many or a size class.

TRBV5-8	17	-	TRBJ2-3	-	TGTGCCAGCAGCTTGGATAAGGGTTTTTCGTCCACAGATACGCAGTATTTT	CASSLDKGFSSTDTQYF
TRBV5-5	14	-	TRBJ1-1	-	TGTGCCAGCAGCCAAAGGAAAGGCAACACTGAAGCTTTCTTT	CASSQRKGNTEAFF
TRBV7-9	15	-	TRBJ1-4	-	TGTGCCAGCAGCAAAATCGGGGCAGGGGTTGAAAAACTGTTTTTT	CASSKIGAGVEKLFF
TRBV5-4	17	TRBD1	TRBJ2-6	-	TGTGCCAGCAGCTTGGGACAGGGGGCGGCTGGGGCCAACGTCCTGACTTTC	CASSLGQGAAGANVLTF
TRBV27	12	-	TRBJ2-3	-	TGTGCCAGCAGTCGTACAGGTGGTACGCAGTATTTT	CASSRTGGTQYF
TRBV11-2	14	TRBD1	TRBJ1-2	-	TGTGCCAGCAGCTTCCACCGACAGGGTTATGGCTACACCTTC	CASSFHRQGYGYTF
TRBV19	13	TRBD1	TRBJ2-5	many	TGTGCCAGTGCAATGGGACAGCAAGAGACCCAGTACTTC	CASAMGQQETQYF
TRBV28	14	-	TRBJ1-2	-	TGTGCCACCCGGGACCGAGCTCCTAACTATGGCTACACCTTC	CATRDRAPNYGYTF
TRBV18	17	-	TRBJ2-1	few	TGTGCCAGCTCACCCCTGGGGGCGGGAAGCTCCTACAATGAGCAGTTCTTC	CASSPLGAGSSYNEQFF
TRBV4-2	15	-	TRBJ1-2	-	TGTGCCAGCAGCCAAGGGGACACCTCGTGGTATGGCTACACCTTC	CASSQGDTSWYGYTF
TRBV4-1	14	-	TRBJ1-1	-	TGCGCCAGCAGCCAATTTCAGGGGACGACTGAAGCTTTCTTT	CASSQFQGTTEAFF
TRBV5-1	14	TRBD1	TRBJ1-1	few	TGCGCCAGCAGCTTGGGGACAGGGAACACTGAAGCTTTCTTT	CASSLGTGNTEAFF
TRBV7-2	17	-	TRBJ1-1	-	TGTGCCAGCAGCCCCAACCGTGTGGCCAGGGCGAACACTGAAGCTTTCTTT	CASSPNRVARANTEAFF
TRBV6-1	14	TRBD1	TRBJ2-7	-	TGTGCCAGCAGCAGCCGGGACAGGTCCTACGAGCAGTACTTC	CASSSRDRSYEQYF
TRBV18	14	-	TRBJ2-2	few	TGTGCCAGCTCACCGGGAGCAGGGGTCGGGGAGCTGTTTTTT	CASSPGAGVGELFF
TRBV5-1	15	-	TRBJ2-5	-	TGCGCCAGCAGCTGGCAGGGGACTGACCAAGAGACCCAGTACTTC	CASSWQGTDQETQYF
TRBV7-2	15	TRBD2	TRBJ2-7	-	TGTGCCAGCAGCTTAGTAGCCCTAGCGGGAGTGGAGCAGTACTTC	CASSLVALAGVEQYF
TRBV27	15	-	TRBJ2-1	-	TGTGCCAGCCGCCGCCCGGGGATATCCTACAATGAGCAGTTCTTC	CASRRPGISYNEQFF
TRBV6-1	13	-	TRBJ1-1	-	TGTGCCAGCAGTGGCAACATTGGAAGGGGAGCTTTCTTT	CASSGNIGRGAFF
TRBV7-2	15	-	TRBJ2-5	once	TGTGCCAGCAGCTCACAGTTTCCGGCCGTATGGACCCAGTACTTC	CASSSQFPAVWTQYF
TRBV19	15	TRBD1	TRBJ1-5	-	TGTGCCAGTAGCCAACAGGGGAGGGGCAATCAGCCCCAGCATTTT	CASSQQGRGNQPQHF
TRBV28	16	TRBD1	TRBJ1-5	-	TGTGCCAGCAGTTTAGGACAGGGATGGGTCTATCAGCCCCAGCATTTT	CASSLGQGWVYQPQHF
TRBV5-5	15	TRBD2	TRBJ2-7	-	TGTGCCAGCAGCTTGTGGTCTAGCGGGAGCTACGAGCAGTACTTC	CASSLWSSGSYEQYF
TRBV18	14	-	TRBJ2-7	-	TGTGCCAGCTCACGGGAAGGCGCATCCTACGAGCAGTACTTC	CASSREGASYEQYF
TRBV2	14	-	TRBJ1-5	-	TGTGCCAGCAGCGAGGCGTTAGGAGATCAGCCCCAGCATTTT	CASSEALGDQPQHF
TRBV5-5	13	-	TRBJ1-1	few	TGTGCCAGCAGCTCCAGGGAAAACACTGAAGCTTTCTTT	CASSSRENTEAFF
TRBV19	16	TRBD1	TRBJ1-5	-	TGTGCCAGTAGAAATACCGGGACAGGGGGAACGGGGCCCCAGCATTTT	CASRNTGTGGTGPQHF
TRBV27	15	TRBD1	TRBJ1-4	-	TGTGCCAACTCACAGGGGGCGAGGACTAATGAAAAACTGTTTTTT	CANSQGARTNEKLFF
TRBV28	16	TRBD1	TRBJ2-5	-	TGTGCCAGCAGTTTAGTGGGGACAGGGTACCAAGAGACCCAGTACTTC	CASSLVGTGYQETQYF
TRBV5-4	15	TRBD1	TRBJ2-7	-	TGTGCCAGCAGCGTTGACAGGGGGCCTTTCTACGAGCAGTACTTC	CASSVDRGPFYEQYF
TRBV27	13	-	TRBJ2-7	few	TGTGCCAGCCCGAGGGGAGATTCCTACGAGCAGTACTTC	CASPRGDSYEQYF
TRBV5-1	13	TRBD2	TRBJ2-7	-	TGCGCCAGCAGCACGGGAGGATCCTACGAGCAGTACTTC	CASSTGGSYEQYF
TRBV5-4	15	TRBD1	TRBJ2-3	-	TGTGCCAGCAGACCCGGGACAGGGGGCCCAGATACGCAGTATTTT	CASRPGTGGPDTQYF
TRBV14	15	TRBD2	TRBJ2-1	few	TGTGCCAGCAGCCGGGCGGGAGGGCTAGCGGGGGAGCAGTTCTTC	CASSRAGGLAGEQFF
TRBV6-1	17	TRBD1	TRBJ2-7	-	TGTGCCAGCAGTGGTCTAACCGGGACAGGATGGGGGATCGAGCAGTACTTC	CASSGLTGTGWGIEQYF
TRBV5-4	15	-	TRBJ1-2	-	TGTGCCAGCAGCCCCGCCGAGGGCGGTAACTATGGCTACACCTTC	CASSPAEGGNYGYTF
TRBV6-6	12	-	TRBJ1-1	-	TGTGCCAGCAGTACGAGGACGGGTGAAGCTTTCTTT	CASSTRTGEAFF
TRBV7-9	15	-	TRBJ2-5	-	TGTGCCAGCAGCTTAAACCGGGACCCAGGGGAGACCCAGTACTTC	CASSLNRDPGETQYF
TRBV19	15	TRBD2	TRBJ2-7	-	TGTGCCAGTAGTATAGGGGGGGGACTAGTCAACGAGCAGTACTTC	CASSIGGGLVNEQYF
TRBV9	15	-	TRBJ2-3	once	TGTGCCAGCAGCGGCGGAGGACAGAACACAGATACGCAGTATTTT	CASSGGGQNTDTQYF
TRBV28	18	TRBD1	TRBJ1-4	-	TGTGCCAGCAGGGGCGGACAGGGCTTAAATGGTGCTAATGAAAAACTGTTTTTT	CASRGGQGLNGANEKLFF
TRBV7-2	16	-	TRBJ2-4	-	TGTGCCAGCAGCCCAACCTCGGTAGCGGTCGCGGGCATTCAGTACTTC	CASSPTSVAVAGIQYF
TRBV5-1	15	-	TRBJ2-3	-	TGCGCCAGCAGCTTGGGACGGGGTAGCACAGATACGCAGTATTTT	CASSLGRGSTDTQYF
TRBV6-1	17	TRBD1	TRBJ2-6	-	TGTGCCAGCAGTGAAAGGACAGGGAACTCTGGGGCCAACGTCCTGACTTTC	CASSERTGNSGANVLTF
TRBV9	14	TRBD1	TRBJ2-5	-	TGTGCCAGCACCCCCGGGACAGGGGTAGAGACCCAGTACTTC	CASTPGTGVETQYF
TRBV12-5	17	TRBD1	TRBJ1-1	few	TGTGCTAGTGGTTCGCCAAGCAAGGGACAGAAAAACACTGAAGCTTTCTTT	CASGSPSKGQKNTEAFF
TRBV5-5	12	-	TRBJ2-5	-	TGTGCCAGCAGCCGAGTTCAAGAGACCCAGTACTTC	CASSRVQETQYF
TRBV7-2	15	-	TRBJ2-3	-	TGTGCCAGCAGCCCAGGGACATGGGAAACGGATACGCAGTATTTT	CASSPGTWETDTQYF
TRBV2	14	-	TRBJ1-4	-	TGTGCCAGCAGGAGGACATCAACTAATGAAAAACTGTTTTTT	CASRRTSTNEKLFF
TRBV5-6	13	-	TRBJ2-7	-	TGTGCCAGCAGCTTGGCCGCAGGGCTCGAGCAGTACTTC	CASSLAAGLEQYF
TRBV5-1	16	-	TRBJ2-1	-	TGCGCCAGCAGCCCGACCGCGGGCGCCCCGAACAATGAGCAGTTCTTC	CASSPTAGAPNNEQFF
TRBV4-1	13	-	TRBJ2-3	-	TGCGCCAGCAGCCTCAAAGGCACAGATACGCAGTATTTT	CASSLKGTDTQYF
TRBV18	18	TRBD2	TRBJ2-3	-	TGTGCCAGCTCCCCCGGACTAGCGGGAGGAGATAACACAGATACGCAGTATTTT	CASSPGLAGGDNTDTQYF